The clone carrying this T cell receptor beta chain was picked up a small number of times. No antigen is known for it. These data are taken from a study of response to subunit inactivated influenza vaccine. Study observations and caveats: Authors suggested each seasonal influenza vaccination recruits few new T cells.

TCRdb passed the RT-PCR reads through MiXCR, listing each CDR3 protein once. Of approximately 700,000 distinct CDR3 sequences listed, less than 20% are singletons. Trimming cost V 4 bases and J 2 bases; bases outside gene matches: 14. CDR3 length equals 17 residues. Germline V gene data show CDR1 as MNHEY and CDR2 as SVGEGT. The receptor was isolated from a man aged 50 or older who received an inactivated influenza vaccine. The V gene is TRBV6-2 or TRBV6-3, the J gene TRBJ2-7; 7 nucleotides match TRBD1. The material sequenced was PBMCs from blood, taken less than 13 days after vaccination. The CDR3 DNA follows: TGTGCCAGCAGTTTCTCCGGGACAGTTGACCTAACCTACGAGCAGTACTTC. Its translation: CASSFSGTVDLTYEQYF.